This TCR beta chain originates from a study of blood T cell repertoires in COVID-19. For the study at large: Spain, Italy and the United States supplied samples that represented acute and convalescent COVID-19. PBMCs, B-cell-depleted T cells, or T cells provided the cDNA or gDNA that made up the material.

On this clone itself: Other DNA sequences in the same sample also yield this CDR3.

The germline V gene has CDR1 LGHDT and CDR2 YNNKEL (reference sequence). This CDR3 contains 15 residues. The ends were cut back, 6 bases at V and 0 bases at J, with 14 bases in the middle. Per the authors' pipeline: Estimation of nucleated cell counts relied on the amplification of reference gene primers. Measured with immunoSEQ multiplex PCR; TCRdb has only the in-frame clones, and not every one. The D gene and trimming were derived from the DNA, and the V and J assignments and clone size from that table. Of roughly 87,000 clones listed, approximately 75% are singletons. The chain joins TRBV3-1 (or the pseudogene TRBV3-2) to TRBJ1-2, with D possibly matching TRBD1 (5 bases). This TCR came from a woman in her 50s with acute or convalescent COVID-19. Sequenced material: peripheral blood. The CDR3 DNA is TGTGCCAGCAGGCCCGGACATCGAGCTAACTATGGCTACACCTTC. Amino acid sequence: CASRPGHRANYGYTF.